This entry is about one T cell receptor beta chain. Its specificity is unknown. The data are from a study of T cell responses to AZD1222 COVID-19 vaccine. General study points: Donors in the cohort were predominantly white British and more often female, and clonal diversity was possibly underestimated.

This table comes from immunoSEQ multiplex PCR, and its TCRdb copy is limited to in-frame clones, with some not included. The sample has approximately 170,000 clones, around 93% seen once; the top ten hold 4.4%. Germline V CDR1 and CDR2: SGHTA, FQGNSA. Trimming cost V 1 base and J 9 bases, with 19 bases left between them. The CDR3 covers 15 residues. The TCR was taken from an adult in good health. Sequences were derived from peripheral blood, sampled on day 0 of AZD1222 vaccination. The chain combines TRBV7-2 with TRBJ2-7, with D perhaps being TRBD1 or TRBD2 (6 bases each). The CDR3 sequence is CASSLVTRGVSGQYF. Here the CDR3 DNA reads TGTGCCAGCAGCTTAGTGACAAGGGGGGTTAGCGGGCAGTACTTC. The entire variable domain, with the rest obtained from reference TRBV7-2 and TRBJ2-7, is as follows: GAGVSQSPSNKVTEKGKDVELRCDPISGHTALYWYRQSLGQGLEFLIYFQGNSAPDKSGLPSDRFSAERTGGSVSTLTIQRTQQEDSAVYLCASSLVTRGVSGQYFGPGTRLTVT.